This T cell receptor (beta chain) was sequenced in a study of T-cell memory formation after mild COVID-19. cDNA libraries for TCR alpha and TCR beta, carrying sample barcodes and UMIs, came from 5'RACE with constant-segment primers. TCRdb reprocessed the 5' RACE reads with MiXCR, giving one entry per CDR3 protein. The profile covers hundreds of thousands of distinct CDR3 sequences, with 20% to 25% appearing a single time and roughly an eighth taken by the ten largest. Germline CDR1 is MGHRA and CDR2 is YSYEKL. V dropped 4 bases and J dropped 0 bases, with 13 bases sitting between them. CDR3 length: 15 residues. Ten or more counts support this clonotype.

The receptor comes from an adult woman who had mild COVID-19 (a few samples of this study predate the infection). Cell type and time point are not known. The chain joins TRBV4-1 to TRBJ2-7, with D perhaps given as TRBD1 or TRBD2 (6 bases each). Sequencing input: PBMCs or a T cell subset sorted from them (not recorded which). The CDR3, as DNA: TGCGCCAGCAGCCCCCTACGGGGGCCCTCCTACGAGCAGTACTTC. Protein sequence: CASSPLRGPSYEQYF.